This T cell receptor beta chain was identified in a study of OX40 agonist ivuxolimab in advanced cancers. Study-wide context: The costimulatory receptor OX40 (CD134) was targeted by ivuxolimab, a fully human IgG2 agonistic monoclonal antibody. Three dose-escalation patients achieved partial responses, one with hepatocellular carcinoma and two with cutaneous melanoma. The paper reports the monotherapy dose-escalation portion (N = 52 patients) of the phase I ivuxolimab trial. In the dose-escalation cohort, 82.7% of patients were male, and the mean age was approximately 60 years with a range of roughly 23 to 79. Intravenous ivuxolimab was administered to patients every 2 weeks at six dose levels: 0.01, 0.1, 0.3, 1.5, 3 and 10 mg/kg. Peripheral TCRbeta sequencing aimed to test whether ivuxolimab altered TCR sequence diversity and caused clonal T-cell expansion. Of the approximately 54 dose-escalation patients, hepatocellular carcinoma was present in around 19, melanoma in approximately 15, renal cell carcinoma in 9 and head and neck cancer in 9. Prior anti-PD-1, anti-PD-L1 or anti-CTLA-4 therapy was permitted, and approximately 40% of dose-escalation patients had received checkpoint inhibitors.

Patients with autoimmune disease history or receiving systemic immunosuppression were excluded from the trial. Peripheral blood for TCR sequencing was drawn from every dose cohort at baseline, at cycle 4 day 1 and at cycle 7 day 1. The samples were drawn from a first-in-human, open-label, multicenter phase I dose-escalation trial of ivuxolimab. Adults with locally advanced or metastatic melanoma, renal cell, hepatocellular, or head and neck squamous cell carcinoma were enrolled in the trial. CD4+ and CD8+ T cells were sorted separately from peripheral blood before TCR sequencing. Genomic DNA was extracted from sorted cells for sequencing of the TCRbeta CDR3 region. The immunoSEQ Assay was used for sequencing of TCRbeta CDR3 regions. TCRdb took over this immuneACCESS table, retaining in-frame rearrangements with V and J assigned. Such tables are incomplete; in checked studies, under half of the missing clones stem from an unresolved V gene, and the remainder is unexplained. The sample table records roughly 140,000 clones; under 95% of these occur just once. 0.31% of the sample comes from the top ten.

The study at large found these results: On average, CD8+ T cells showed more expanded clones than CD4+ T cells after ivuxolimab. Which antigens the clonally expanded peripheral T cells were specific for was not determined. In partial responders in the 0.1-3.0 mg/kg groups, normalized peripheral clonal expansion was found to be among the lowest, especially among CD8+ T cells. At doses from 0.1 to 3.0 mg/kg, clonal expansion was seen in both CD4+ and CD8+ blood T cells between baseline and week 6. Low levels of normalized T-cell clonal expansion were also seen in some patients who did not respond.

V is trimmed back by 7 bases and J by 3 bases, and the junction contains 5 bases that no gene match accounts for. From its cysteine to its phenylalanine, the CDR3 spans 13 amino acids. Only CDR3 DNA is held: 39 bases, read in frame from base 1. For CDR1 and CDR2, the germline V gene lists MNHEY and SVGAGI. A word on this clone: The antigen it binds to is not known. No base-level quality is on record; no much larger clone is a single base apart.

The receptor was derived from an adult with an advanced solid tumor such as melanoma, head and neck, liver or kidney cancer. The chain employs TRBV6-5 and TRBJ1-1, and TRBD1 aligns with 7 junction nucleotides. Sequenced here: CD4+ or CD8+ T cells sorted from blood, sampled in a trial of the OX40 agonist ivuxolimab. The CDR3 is CASNNRGDTEAFF. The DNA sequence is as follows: TGTGCCAGCAACAACAGGGGCGACACTGAAGCTTTCTTT.